Included here is one T cell receptor (beta chain) sequence, with context. Its antigen is not identified. The germline V gene has CDR1 MNHEY and CDR2 SVGEGT. This CDR3 region has 12 residues. Trimming pared 4 bases from V and 2 bases from J, leaving 6 bases between. PCR was performed a second time for roughly 7 to 12 cycles using a sample-barcoded 5' primer and a J-beta primer mix. Sequencing of every sample gave 3 million or more CDR3-containing paired-end reads. TCRdb reanalysed the 5' RACE reads using MiXCR and keeps one entry per CDR3 protein. The table lists 1,500,000 or so distinct CDR3 sequences, roughly 43% of them singletons, with 4% in the top ten. These data come from a study of blood T cells in healthy people across ages. Study-wide results and caveats: Older individuals had lower TCR beta diversity per million T cells (the decline was roughly linear). It was the long-lived donors that had more naive CD4+ cells and higher diversity than aged donors. PBMCs that were unsorted prevented a conclusive naive versus antigen-experienced comparison.

This receptor was identified in a woman under 30 in good health. The chain uses TRBV6-2 or TRBV6-3 and TRBJ2-7; D unclear. Sequencing was carried out using blood. The CDR3 spells CASSSYTYEQYF. The CDR3 nucleotides read TGTGCCAGCAGTTCCTATACCTACGAGCAGTACTTC.